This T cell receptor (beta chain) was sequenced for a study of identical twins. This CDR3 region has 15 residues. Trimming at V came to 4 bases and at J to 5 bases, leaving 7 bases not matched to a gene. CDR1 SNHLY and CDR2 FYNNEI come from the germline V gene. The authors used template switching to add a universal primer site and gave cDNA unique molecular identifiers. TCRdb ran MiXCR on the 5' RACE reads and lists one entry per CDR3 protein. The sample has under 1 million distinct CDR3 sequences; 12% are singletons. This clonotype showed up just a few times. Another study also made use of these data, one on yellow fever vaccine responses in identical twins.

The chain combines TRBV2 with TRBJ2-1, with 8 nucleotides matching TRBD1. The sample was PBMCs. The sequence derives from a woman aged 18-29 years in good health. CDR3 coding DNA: TGTGCCAGCAGTGGGGTACGGACAGGGAACAATGAGCAGTTCTTC. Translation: CASSGVRTGNNEQFF.